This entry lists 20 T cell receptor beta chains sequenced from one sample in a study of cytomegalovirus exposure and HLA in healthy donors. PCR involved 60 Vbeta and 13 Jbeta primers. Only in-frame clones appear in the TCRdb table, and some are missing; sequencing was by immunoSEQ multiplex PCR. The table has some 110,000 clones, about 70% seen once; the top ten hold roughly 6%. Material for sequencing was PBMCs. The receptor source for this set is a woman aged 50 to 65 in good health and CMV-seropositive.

In nucleotides, the CDR3 is TGTGCCAGCAGCATTACCGGGACAGAGTACGCTTATGGCTACACCTTC. Encoded protein: CASSITGTEYAYGYTF. The chain joins TRBV9 to TRBJ1-2, with 7 bases fitting TRBD1. This CDR3 has 16 residues. Losses at the gene ends were 4 bases for V and 5 bases for J; bases not matched to a gene: 14. Germline V gives CDR1 SGDLS, CDR2 YYNGEE.

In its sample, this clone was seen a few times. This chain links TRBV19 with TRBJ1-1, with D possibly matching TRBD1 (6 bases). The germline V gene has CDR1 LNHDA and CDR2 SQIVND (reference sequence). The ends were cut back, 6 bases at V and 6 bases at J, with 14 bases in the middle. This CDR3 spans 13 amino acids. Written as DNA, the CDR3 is TGTGCCAGTAGCCAAACAGGGTTCGCTGAAGCTTTCTTT. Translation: CASSQTGFAEAFF.

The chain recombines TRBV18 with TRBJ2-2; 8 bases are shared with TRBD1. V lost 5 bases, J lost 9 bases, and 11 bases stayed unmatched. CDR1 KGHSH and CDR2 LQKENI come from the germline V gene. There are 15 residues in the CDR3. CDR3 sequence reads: CASSNQGATRRELFF. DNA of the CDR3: TGTGCCAGCTCAAACCAGGGGGCTACCCGACGGGAGCTGTTTTTT.

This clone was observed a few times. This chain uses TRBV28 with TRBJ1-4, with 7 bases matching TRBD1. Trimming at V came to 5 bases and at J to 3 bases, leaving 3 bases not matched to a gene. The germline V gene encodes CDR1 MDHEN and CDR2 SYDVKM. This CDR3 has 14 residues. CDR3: CASSTTGANEKLFF. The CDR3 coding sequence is TGTGCCAGCAGTACCACAGGGGCTAATGAAAAACTGTTTTTT.

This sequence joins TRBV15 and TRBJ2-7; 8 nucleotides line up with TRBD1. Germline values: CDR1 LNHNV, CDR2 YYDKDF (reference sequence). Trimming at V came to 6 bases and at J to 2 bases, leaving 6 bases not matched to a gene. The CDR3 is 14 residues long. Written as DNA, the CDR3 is TGTGCCACCAGTTCGACAGGGGCGACCTACGAGCAGTACTTC. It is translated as CATSSTGATYEQYF.

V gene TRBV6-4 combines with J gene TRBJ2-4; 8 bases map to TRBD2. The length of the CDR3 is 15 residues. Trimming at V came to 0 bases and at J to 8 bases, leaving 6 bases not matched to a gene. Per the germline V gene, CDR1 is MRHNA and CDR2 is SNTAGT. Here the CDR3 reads CASSDSAGGVDIQYF. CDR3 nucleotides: TGTGCCAGCAGTGACTCAGCCGGGGGGGTAGACATTCAGTACTTC.

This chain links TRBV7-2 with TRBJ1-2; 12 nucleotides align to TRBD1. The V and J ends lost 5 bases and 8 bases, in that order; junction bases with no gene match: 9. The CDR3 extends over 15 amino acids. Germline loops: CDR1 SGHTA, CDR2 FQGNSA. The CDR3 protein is CASSVPGQGAKGYTF. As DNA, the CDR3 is TGTGCCAGCAGCGTACCGGGACAGGGGGCGAAAGGCTACACCTTC.

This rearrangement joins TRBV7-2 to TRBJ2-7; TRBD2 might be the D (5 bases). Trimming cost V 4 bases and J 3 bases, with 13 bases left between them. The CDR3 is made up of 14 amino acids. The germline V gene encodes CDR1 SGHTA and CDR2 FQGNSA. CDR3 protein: CASSSQHGGYEQYF. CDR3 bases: TGTGCCAGCAGCTCACAACATGGAGGCTACGAGCAGTACTTC.

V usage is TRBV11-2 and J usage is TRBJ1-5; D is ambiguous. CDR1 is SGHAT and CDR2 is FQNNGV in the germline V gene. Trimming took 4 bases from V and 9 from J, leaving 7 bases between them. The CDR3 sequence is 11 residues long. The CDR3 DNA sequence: TGTGCCAGCAGCTCGGAGGGGCCCCAGCATTTT. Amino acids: CASSSEGPQHF.

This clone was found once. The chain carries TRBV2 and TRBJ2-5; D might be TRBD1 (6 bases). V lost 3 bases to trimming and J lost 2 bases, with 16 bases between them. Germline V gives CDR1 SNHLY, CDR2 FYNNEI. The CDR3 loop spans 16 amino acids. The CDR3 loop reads CASSEGASQVQETQYF. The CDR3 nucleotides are TGTGCCAGCAGTGAGGGGGCAAGTCAGGTACAAGAGACCCAGTACTTC. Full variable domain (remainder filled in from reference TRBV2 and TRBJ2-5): EPEVTQTPSHQVTQMGQEVILRCVPISNHLYFYWYRQILGQKVEFLVSFYNNEISEKSEIFDDQFSVERPDGSNFTLKIRSTKLEDSAMYFCASSEGASQVQETQYFGPGTRLLVL.

The CDR3 coding sequence is TGTGCCAGCAGCTATTCAGGTTTCTATCAGCCCCAGCATTTT. Its protein product is CASSYSGFYQPQHF. V and J are TRBV5-6 and TRBJ1-5; D is unresolved. The CDR3 length is 14 residues. V lost 3 bases to trimming and J lost 5 bases, with 12 bases between them. Germline V lookup: CDR1 SGHDT, CDR2 YYEEEE.

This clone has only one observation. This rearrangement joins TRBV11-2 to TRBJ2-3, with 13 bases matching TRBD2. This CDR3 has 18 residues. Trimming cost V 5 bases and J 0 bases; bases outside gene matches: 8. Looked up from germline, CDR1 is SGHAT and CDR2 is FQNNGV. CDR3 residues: CASSRTSLAGGSTDTQYF. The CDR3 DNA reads TGTGCCAGCAGCCGAACTTCACTAGCGGGGGGGAGCACAGATACGCAGTATTTT.

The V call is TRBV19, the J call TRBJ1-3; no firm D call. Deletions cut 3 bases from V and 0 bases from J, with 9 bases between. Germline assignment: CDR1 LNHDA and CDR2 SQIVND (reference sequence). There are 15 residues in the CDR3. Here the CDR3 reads CASSINLLSGNTIYF. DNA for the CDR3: TGTGCCAGTAGTATTAACCTACTCTCTGGAAACACCATATATTTT.

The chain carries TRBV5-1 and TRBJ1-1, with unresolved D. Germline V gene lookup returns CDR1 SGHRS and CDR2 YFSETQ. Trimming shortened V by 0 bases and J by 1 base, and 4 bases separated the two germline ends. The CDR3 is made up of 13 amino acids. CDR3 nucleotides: TGCGCCAGCAGCTTGGGAGGGAACACTGAAGCTTTCTTT. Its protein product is CASSLGGNTEAFF. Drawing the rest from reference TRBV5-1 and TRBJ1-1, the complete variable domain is KAGVTQTPRYLIKTRGQQVTLSCSPISGHRSVSWYQQTPGQGLQFLFEYFSETQRNKGNFPGRFSGRQFSNSRSEMNVSTLELGDSALYLCASSLGGNTEAFFGQGTRLTVV.

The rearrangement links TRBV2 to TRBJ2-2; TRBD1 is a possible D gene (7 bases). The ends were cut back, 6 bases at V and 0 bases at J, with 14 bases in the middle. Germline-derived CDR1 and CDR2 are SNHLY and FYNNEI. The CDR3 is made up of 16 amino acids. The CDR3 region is CASSSQGTSNTGELFF. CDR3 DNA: TGTGCCAGCAGCTCACAGGGGACTTCGAACACCGGGGAGCTGTTTTTT.

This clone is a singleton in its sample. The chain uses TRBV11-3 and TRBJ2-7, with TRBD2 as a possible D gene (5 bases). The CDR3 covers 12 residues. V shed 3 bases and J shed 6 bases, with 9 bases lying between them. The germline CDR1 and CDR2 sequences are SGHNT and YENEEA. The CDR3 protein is CASSFNRGEQYF. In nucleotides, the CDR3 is TGTGCCAGCAGCTTTAACCGGGGCGAGCAGTACTTC.

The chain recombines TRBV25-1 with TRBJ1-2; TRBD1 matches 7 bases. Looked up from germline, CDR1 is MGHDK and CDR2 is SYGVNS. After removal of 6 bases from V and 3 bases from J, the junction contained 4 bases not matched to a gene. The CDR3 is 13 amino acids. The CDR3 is CASRQGFDYGYTF. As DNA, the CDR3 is TGTGCCAGCAGACAGGGGTTTGACTATGGCTACACCTTC.

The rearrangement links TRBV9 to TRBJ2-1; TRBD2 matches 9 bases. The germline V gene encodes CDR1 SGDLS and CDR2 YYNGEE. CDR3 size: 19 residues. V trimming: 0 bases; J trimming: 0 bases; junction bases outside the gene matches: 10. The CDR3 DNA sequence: TGTGCCAGCAGCGTAGGGGGGTCTAGCGGGGCGAGCTCCTACAATGAGCAGTTCTTC. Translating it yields CASSVGGSSGASSYNEQFF.

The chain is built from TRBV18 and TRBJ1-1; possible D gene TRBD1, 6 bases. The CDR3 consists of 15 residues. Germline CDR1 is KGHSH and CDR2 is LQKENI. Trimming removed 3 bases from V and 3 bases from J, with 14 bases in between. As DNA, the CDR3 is TGTGCCAGCTCACCCTCGACAGGTTACGACACTGAAGCTTTCTTT. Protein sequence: CASSPSTGYDTEAFF.

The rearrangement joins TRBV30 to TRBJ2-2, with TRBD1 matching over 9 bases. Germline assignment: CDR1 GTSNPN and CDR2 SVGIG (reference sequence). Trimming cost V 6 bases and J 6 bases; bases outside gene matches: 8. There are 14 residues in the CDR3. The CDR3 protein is CACSGTGRPGELFF. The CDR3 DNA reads TGTGCCTGTTCAGGGACAGGGAGGCCCGGGGAGCTGTTTTTT.